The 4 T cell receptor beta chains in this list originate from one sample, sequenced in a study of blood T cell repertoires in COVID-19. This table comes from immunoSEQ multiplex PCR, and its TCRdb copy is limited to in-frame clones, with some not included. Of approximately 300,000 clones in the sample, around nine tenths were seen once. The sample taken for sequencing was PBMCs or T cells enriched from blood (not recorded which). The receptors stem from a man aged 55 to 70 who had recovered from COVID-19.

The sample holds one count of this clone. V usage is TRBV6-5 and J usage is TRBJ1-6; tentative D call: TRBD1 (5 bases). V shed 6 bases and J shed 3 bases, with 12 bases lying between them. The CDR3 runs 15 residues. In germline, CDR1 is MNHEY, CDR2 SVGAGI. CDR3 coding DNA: TGTGCCAGCAGGCAGGGTTCGAGCTATAATTCACCCCTCCACTTT. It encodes CASRQGSSYNSPLHF.

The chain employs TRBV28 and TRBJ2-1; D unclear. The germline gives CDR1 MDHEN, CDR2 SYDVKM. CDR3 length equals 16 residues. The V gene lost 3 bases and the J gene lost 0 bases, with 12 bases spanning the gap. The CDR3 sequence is CASSLLSAGSYNEQFF. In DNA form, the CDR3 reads TGTGCCAGCAGTTTGCTTTCCGCAGGCTCCTACAATGAGCAGTTCTTC.

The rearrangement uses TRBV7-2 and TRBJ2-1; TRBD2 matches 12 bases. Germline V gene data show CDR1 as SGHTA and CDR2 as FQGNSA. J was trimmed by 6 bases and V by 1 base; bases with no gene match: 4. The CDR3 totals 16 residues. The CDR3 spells CASSLEPGLAGNEQFF. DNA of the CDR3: TGTGCCAGCAGCTTAGAGCCGGGACTAGCGGGCAATGAGCAGTTCTTC. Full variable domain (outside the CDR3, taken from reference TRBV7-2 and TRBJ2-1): GAGVSQSPSNKVTEKGKDVELRCDPISGHTALYWYRQSLGQGLEFLIYFQGNSAPDKSGLPSDRFSAERTGGSVSTLTIQRTQQEDSAVYLCASSLEPGLAGNEQFFGPGTRLTVL.

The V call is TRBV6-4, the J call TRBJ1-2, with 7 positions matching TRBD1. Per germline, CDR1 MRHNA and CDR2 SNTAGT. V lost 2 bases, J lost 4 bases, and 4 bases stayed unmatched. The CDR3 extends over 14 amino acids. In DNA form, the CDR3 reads TGTGCCAGCAGTGACCGACAGGGAAGCTATGGCTACACCTTC. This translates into CASSDRQGSYGYTF.